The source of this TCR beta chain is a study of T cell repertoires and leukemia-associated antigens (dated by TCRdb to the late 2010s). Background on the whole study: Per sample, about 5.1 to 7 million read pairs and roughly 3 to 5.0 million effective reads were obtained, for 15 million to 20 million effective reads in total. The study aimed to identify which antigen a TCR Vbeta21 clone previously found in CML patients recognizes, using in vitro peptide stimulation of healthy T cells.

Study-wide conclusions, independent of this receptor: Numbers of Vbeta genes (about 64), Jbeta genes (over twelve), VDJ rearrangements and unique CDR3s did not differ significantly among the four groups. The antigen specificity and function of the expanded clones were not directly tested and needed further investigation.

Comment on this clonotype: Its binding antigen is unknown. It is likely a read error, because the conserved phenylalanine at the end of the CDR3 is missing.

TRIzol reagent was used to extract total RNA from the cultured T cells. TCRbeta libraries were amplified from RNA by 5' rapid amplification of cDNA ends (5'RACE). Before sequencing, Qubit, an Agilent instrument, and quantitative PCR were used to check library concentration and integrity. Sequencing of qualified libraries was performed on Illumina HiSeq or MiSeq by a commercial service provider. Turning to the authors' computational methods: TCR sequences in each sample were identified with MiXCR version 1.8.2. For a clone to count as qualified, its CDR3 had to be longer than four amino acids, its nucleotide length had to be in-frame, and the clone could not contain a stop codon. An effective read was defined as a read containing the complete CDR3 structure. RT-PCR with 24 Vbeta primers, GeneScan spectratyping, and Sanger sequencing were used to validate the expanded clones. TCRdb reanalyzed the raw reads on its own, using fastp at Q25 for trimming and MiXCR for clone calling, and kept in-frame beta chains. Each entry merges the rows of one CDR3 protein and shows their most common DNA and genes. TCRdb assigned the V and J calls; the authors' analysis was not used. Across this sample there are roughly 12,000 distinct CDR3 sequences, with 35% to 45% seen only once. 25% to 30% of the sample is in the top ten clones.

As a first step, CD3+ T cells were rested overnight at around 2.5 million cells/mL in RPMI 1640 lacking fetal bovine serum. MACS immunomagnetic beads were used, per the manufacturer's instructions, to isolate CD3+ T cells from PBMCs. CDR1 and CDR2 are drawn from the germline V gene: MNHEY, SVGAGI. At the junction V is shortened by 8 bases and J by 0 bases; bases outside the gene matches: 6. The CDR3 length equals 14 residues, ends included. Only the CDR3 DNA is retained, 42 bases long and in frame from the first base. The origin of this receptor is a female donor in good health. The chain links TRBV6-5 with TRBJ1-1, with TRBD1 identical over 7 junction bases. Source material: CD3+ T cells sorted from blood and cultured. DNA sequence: TGTGCCAGCGGTCGAGGGGGCCTGAACACTGAAGCTTTCCTT. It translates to CASGRGGLNTEAFL.